The source of this T cell receptor (beta chain) is a study of CD8 T cells in Susac syndrome. Sequencing of TCR beta was performed on blood CD8+ T cells and on blood CD4+ T cells. It was negative isolation that provided the CD8+ and CD4+ T cells, whereas TEMRA cells were enriched by FACS. The length of the CDR3 is 14 residues. Germline trimming cut 5 bases from V and 1 base from J; bases unmatched to any gene: 3. Germline values: CDR1 SQVTM, CDR2 ANQGSEA. Random hexamers were used to reverse transcribe roughly 0.5 to 1 ug of RNA. Amplification of TCR beta CDR3 across 54 Vbeta and 13 Jbeta was performed with immunoSEQ multiplex PCR. TCRdb ran MiXCR on the immunoSEQ multiplex PCR reads and lists one entry per CDR3 protein. The sample holds 250,000 to 300,000 distinct CDR3 sequences; roughly 84% are singletons and the top ten take about 0.11%.

The rearrangement joins TRBV29-1 to TRBJ2-3; 10 positions match TRBD1. The material sequenced was CD8+ T cells from PBMCs. This TCR came from a human donor with multiple sclerosis. The CDR3 protein is CSVRGTGGTDTQYF. The CDR3 DNA sequence: TGCAGCGTTCGCGGGACAGGGGGCACAGATACGCAGTATTTT.